This T cell receptor (beta chain) stems from a study of cytomegalovirus exposure and HLA in healthy donors. Study-wide findings and caveats: Confirmation was obtained in vitro that a few CMV-associated chains are specific for CMV antigens. An ancestry cluster, one associated with Asian ancestry, reportedly showed fewer N-insertions than the approximately 670-donor mean in a later analysis.

Per germline, CDR1 LNHDA and CDR2 SQIVND (reference sequence). The CDR3 loop spans 14 amino acids. The ends lost 7 bases at V and 3 bases at J; junction bases unmatched: 7. With respect to this clone: Antigen: not known.

The PCR contained 60 Vbeta and 13 Jbeta primers. As handled by the study authors: Later analysis identified tens of millions of unique TCR beta chains, about 12 million shared. Clones were sequenced by immunoSEQ multiplex PCR, and TCRdb holds only the in-frame ones, with some missing. That table is the source of V, J and clone size, and D and trimming were worked out from the DNA. The data hold under 200,000 clones, with approximately 84% observed a single time. The rearrangement joins TRBV19 to TRBJ2-3; the match to TRBD2 covers 7 bases. The sequence was obtained from a man aged 30-40 years in good health and CMV-seronegative. The sequenced sample was PBMCs. The CDR3 DNA reads TGTGCCAGTACGCGCGGGACTACAACAGATACGCAGTATTTT. Residues: CASTRGTTTDTQYF. Full variable domain (outside the CDR3, taken from reference TRBV19 and TRBJ2-3): DGGITQSPKYLFRKEGQNVTLSCEQNLNHDAMYWYRQDPGQGLRLIYYSQIVNDFQKGDIAEGYSVSREKKESFPLTVTSAQKNPTAFYLCASTRGTTTDTQYFGPGTRLTVL.